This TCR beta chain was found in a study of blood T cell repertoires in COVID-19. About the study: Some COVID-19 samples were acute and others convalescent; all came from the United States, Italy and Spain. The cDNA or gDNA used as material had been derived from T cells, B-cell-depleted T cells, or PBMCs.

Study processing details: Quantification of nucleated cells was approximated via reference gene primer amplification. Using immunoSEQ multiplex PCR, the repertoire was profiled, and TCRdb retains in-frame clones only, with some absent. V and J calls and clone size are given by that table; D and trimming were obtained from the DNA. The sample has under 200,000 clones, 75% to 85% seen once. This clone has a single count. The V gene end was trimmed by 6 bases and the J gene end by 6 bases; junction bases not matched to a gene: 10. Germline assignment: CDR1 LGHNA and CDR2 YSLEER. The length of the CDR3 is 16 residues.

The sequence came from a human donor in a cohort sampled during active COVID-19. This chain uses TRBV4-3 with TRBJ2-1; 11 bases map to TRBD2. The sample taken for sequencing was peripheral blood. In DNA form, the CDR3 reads TGCGCCAGCAGTCGACGTAGCGGGAGGGCCATCAATGAGCAGTTCTTC. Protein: CASSRRSGRAINEQFF.